Described below is a single TCR beta chain sequence and its context. Donors, without exception, were Caucasian adults residing in Nashville, Tennessee. This sample was taken from a study of shared clonotypes between healthy human individuals. Turning to the study itself: A couple of female and a few male donors aged 18 to 49 were enrolled.

Repertoires were generated with immunoSEQ multiplex PCR, while TCRdb's copy carries only in-frame clones and drops some. The sample comprises about 990,000 clones, 70% to 80% of which are singletons, and 0.55% to 0.7% rests with the top ten. The receptor was derived from a man between 18 and 29 years old in good health. Some clones in this sample may be carry-over from other donors' samples. Sample: memory CD4+ T cells from PBMCs. Stated subset: CD45RA-negative fraction.

Here the CDR3 DNA reads TGTGCCAGCTCACTCCAAGGATCCAAAGAGACCCAGTACTTC. Its translation is CASSLQGSKETQYF. This sequence joins TRBV18 and TRBJ2-5; D is undetermined. The CDR3 has 14 amino acids. Trimming shortened V by 4 bases and J by 3 bases, and 12 bases separated the two germline ends. Germline V lookup: CDR1 KGHSH, CDR2 LQKENI.